This T cell receptor (beta chain) came from a study of cytomegalovirus exposure and HLA in healthy donors. The V end was cut by 0 bases, the J end by 6 bases, with 8 bases between. This CDR3 is 14 amino acids long. Germline V gene lookup returns CDR1 MNHEY and CDR2 SVGAGI. PCR employed 60 Vbeta and 13 Jbeta primers. This table comes from immunoSEQ multiplex PCR, and its TCRdb copy is limited to in-frame clones, with some not included. The table shows roughly 130,000 clones, with roughly 68% occurring only once. Study results and caveats: Most subjects had HLA-A and HLA-B alleles reportedly predicted accurately by TCR beta sequences.

With regard to this clone: Its antigen is currently unknown.

This receptor was obtained from a woman in her forties or fifties in good health and CMV-seropositive. The V and J genes are TRBV6-5 and TRBJ2-2; tentatively, D is TRBD1 (6 bases). Specimen: PBMCs. CDR3 residues: CASSYSRGSGELFF. For the CDR3, the DNA is TGTGCCAGCAGTTACTCGAGGGGGTCCGGGGAGCTGTTTTTT.